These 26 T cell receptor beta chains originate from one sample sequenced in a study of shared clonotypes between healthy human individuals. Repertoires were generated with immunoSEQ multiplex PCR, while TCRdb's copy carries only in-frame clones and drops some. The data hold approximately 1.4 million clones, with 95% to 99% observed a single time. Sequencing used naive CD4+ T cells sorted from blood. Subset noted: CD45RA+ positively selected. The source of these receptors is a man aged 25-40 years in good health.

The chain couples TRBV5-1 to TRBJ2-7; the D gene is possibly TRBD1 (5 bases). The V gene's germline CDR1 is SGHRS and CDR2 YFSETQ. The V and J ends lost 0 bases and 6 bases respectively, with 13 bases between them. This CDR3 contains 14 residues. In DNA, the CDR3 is TGCGCCAGCAGCTTGGATGGGGCGCGTGCCGAGCAGTACTTC. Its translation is CASSLDGARAEQYF. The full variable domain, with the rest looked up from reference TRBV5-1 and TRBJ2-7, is KAGVTQTPRYLIKTRGQQVTLSCSPISGHRSVSWYQQTPGQGLQFLFEYFSETQRNKGNFPGRFSGRQFSNSRSEMNVSTLELGDSALYLCASSLDGARAEQYFGPGTRLTVT.

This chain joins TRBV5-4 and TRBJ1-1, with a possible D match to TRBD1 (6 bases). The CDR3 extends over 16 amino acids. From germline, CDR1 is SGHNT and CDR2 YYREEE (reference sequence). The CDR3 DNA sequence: TGTGCTCTAACTAAGGGGGGGTCGAGTGTGAACACTGAAGCTTTCTTT. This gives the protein CALTKGGSSVNTEAFF.

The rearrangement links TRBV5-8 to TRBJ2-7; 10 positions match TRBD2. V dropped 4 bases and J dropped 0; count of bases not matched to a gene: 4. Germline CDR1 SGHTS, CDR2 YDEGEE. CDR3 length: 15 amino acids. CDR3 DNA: TGTGCCAGCAGCAATAGCGGGAGGAGCTCCTACGAGCAGTACTTC. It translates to CASSNSGRSSYEQYF.

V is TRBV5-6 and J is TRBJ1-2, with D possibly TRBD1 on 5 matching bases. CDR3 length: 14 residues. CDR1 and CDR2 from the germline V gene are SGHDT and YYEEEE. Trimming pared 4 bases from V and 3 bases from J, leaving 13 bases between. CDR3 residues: CASSPTVWDYGYTF. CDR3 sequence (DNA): TGTGCCAGCAGCCCGACAGTATGGGACTATGGCTACACCTTC.

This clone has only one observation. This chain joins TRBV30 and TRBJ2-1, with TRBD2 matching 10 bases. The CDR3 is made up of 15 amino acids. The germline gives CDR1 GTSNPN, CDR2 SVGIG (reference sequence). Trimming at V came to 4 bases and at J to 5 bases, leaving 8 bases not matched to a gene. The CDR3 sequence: CAWTVGTSENNEQFF. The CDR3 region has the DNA TGTGCCTGGACCGTAGGGACTAGCGAAAACAATGAGCAGTTCTTC.

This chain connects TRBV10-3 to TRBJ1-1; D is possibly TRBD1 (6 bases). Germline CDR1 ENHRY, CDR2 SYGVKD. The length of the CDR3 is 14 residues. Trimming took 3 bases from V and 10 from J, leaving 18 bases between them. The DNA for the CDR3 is TGTGCCATCAGTGATTCTTCTCGGGGGCTAGGAGCTTTCTTT. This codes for CAISDSSRGLGAFF.

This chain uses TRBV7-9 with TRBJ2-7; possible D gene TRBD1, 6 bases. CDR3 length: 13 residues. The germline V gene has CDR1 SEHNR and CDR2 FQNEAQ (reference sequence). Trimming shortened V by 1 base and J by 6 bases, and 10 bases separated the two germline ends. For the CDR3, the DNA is TGTGCCAGCAGCTTAGTGGGGGCCTTCGAGCAGTACTTC. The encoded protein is CASSLVGAFEQYF.

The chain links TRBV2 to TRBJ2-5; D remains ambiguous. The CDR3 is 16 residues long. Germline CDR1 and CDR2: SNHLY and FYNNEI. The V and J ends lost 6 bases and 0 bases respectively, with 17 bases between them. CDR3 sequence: CASSRAVWADQETQYF. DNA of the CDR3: TGTGCCAGCAGCCGAGCAGTATGGGCCGACCAAGAGACCCAGTACTTC.

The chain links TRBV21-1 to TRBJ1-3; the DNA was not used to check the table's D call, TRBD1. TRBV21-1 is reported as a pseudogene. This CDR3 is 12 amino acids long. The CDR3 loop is CASNRRGNTIYF. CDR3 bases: TGTGCCAGTAACAGACGGGGAAACACCATATATTTT.

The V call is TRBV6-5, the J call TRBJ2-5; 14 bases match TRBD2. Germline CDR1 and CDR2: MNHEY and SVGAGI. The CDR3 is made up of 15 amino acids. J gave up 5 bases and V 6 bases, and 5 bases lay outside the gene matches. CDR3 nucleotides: TGTGCCAGCAGCCTACGACTAGCGGGAGGGGAGACCCAGTACTTC. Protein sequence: CASSLRLAGGETQYF.

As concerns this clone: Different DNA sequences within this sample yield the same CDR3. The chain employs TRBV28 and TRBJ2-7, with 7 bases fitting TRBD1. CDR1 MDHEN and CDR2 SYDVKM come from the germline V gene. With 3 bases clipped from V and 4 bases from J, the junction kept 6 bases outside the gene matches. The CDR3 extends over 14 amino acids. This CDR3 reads CASSFRGRGYEQYF. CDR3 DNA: TGTGCCAGCAGTTTTAGGGGCAGGGGGTACGAGCAGTACTTC. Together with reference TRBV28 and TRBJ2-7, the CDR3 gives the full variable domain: DVKVTQSSRYLVKRTGEKVFLECVQDMDHENMFWYRQDPGLGLRLIYFSYDVKMKEKGDIPEGYSVSREKKERFSLILESASTNQTSMYLCASSFRGRGYEQYFGPGTRLTVT.

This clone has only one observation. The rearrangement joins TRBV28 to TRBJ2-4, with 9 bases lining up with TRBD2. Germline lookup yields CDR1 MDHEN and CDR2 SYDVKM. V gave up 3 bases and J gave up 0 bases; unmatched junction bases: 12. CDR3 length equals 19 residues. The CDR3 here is CASSLEAGGRSGAKNIQYF. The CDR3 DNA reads TGTGCCAGCAGTTTGGAAGCGGGAGGCCGGTCCGGAGCCAAAAACATTCAGTACTTC.

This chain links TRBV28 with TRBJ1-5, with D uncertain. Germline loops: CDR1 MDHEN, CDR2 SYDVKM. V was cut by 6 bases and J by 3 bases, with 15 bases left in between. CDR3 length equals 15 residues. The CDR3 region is CASRSWYRTNQPQHF. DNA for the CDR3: TGTGCCAGCAGATCTTGGTACAGAACCAATCAGCCCCAGCATTTT.

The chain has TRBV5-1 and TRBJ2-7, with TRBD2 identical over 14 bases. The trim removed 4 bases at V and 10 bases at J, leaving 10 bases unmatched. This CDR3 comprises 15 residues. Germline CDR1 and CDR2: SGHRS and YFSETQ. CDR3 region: CASSDGTSGGLHQYF. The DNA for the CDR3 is TGCGCCAGCAGCGATGGGACTAGCGGGGGACTACATCAGTACTTC.

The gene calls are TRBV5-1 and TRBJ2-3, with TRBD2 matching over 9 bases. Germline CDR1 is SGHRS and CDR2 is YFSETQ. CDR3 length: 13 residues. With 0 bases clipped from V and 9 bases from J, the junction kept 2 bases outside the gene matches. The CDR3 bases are TGCGCCAGCAGCTTGGGGACTAGCGAGACGCAGTATTTT. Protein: CASSLGTSETQYF.

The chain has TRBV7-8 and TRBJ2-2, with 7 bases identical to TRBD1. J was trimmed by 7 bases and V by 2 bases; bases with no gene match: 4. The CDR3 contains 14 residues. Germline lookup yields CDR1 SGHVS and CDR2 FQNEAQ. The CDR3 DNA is TGTGCCAGCAGCTTAAAGGGGGCTAACGGGGAGCTGTTTTTT. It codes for CASSLKGANGELFF.

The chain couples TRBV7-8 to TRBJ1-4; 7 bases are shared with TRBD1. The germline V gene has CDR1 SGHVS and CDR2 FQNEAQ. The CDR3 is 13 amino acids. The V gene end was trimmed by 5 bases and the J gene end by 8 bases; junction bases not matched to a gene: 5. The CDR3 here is CASSQQGWEKLFF. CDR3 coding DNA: TGTGCCAGCAGCCAACAGGGGTGGGAAAAACTGTTTTTT. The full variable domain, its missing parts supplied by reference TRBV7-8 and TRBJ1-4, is GAGVSQSPRYKVAKRGQDVALRCDPISGHVSLFWYQQALGQGPEFLTYFQNEAQLDKSGLPSDRFFAERPEGSVSTLKIQRTQQEDSAVYLCASSQQGWEKLFFGSGTQLSVL.

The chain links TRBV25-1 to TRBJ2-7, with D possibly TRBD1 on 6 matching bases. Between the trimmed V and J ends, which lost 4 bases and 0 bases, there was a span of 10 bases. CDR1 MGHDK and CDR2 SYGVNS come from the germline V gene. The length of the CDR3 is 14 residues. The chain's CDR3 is CASSGRQDSYEQYF. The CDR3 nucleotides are TGTGCCAGCAGTGGACGACAGGACTCCTACGAGCAGTACTTC.

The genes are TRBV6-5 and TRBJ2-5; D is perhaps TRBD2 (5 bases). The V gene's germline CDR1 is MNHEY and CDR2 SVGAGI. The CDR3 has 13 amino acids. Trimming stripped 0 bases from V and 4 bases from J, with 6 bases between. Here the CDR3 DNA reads TGTGCCAGCAGTTACTCCGGGGTAGAGACCCAGTACTTC. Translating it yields CASSYSGVETQYF.

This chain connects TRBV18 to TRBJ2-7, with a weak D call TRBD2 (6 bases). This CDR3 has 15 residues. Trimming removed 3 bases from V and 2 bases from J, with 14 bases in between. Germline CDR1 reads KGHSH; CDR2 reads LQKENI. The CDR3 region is CASSPTQGGTYEQYF. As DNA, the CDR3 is TGTGCCAGCTCACCCACCCAGGGAGGCACCTACGAGCAGTACTTC.

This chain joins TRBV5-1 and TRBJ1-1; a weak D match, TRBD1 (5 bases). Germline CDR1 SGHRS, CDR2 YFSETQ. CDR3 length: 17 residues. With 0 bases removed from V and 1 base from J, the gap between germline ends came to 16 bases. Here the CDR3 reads CASSLVAGRGANTEAFF. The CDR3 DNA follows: TGCGCCAGCAGCTTGGTAGCCGGTCGAGGGGCGAACACTGAAGCTTTCTTT.

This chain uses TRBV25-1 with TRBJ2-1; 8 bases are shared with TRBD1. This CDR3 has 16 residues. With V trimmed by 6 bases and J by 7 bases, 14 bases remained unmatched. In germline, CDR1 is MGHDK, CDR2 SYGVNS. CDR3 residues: CASSRQRTGRKNEQFF. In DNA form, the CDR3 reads TGTGCCAGCAGCCGGCAACGGACAGGGCGGAAGAATGAGCAGTTCTTC.

Here the CDR3 reads CASSAGLATYEQYF. CDR3 DNA: TGTGCCAGCAGCGCGGGACTAGCCACCTACGAGCAGTACTTC. V is TRBV5-4 and J is TRBJ2-7; TRBD2 agrees at 9 bases. V shed 4 bases and J 2 bases; nucleotides not matched to a gene: 4. The CDR3 totals 14 residues. Germline CDR1 is SGHNT and CDR2 is YYREEE (reference sequence).

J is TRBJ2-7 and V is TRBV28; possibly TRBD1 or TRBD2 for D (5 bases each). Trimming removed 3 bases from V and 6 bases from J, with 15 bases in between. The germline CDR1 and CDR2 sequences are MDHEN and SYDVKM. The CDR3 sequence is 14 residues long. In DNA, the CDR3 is TGTGCCAGCAGTTTGCCCTACCGGGACGGCGAGCAGTACTTC. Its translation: CASSLPYRDGEQYF.

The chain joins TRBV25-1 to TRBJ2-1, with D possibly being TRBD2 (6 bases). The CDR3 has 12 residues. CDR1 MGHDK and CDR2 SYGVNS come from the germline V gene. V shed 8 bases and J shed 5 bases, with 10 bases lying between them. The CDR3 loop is CASLGRNNEQFF. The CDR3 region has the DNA TGTGCCAGCCTTGGGAGGAACAATGAGCAGTTCTTC.

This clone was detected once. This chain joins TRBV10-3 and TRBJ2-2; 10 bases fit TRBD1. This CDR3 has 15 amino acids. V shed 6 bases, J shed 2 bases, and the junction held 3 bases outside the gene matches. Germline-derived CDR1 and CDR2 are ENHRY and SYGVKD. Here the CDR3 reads CAIRGDRGNTGELFF. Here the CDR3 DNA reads TGTGCCATCAGGGGGGACAGGGGAAACACCGGGGAGCTGTTTTTT.